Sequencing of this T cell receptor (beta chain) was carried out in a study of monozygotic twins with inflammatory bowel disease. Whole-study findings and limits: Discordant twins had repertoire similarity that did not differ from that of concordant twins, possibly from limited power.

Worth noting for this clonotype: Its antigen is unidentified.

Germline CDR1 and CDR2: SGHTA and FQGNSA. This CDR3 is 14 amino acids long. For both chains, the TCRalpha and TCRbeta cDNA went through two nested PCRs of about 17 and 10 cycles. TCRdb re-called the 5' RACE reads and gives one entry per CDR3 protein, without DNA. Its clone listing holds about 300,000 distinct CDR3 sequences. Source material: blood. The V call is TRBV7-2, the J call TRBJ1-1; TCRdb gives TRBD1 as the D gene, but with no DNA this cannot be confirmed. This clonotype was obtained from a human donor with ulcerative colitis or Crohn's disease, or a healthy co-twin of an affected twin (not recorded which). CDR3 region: CASSSTYRETEAFF.